A selection of T cell receptor beta chains follows, all from one sample in a study of blood T cell repertoires in COVID-19. This table comes from immunoSEQ multiplex PCR, and its TCRdb copy is limited to in-frame clones, with some not included. The sample shows 310,000 or so clones, around 90% of them seen only once. The sample was PBMCs or T cells enriched from blood (not recorded which). These receptors all come from a woman aged 35 to 49 who had recovered from COVID-19. Each CDR3 is given with its conserved first and last residue. The D gene is left open where the match is weak. Not every row has a clone size; where given, it reads once, few, many or a size class.

v_gene: TRBV7-9
j_gene: TRBJ1-2
d_gene: .
abundance: .
CDR3nt: TGTGCCAGCAGTTCAAGGGGCCCCTATGGCTACACCTTC
CDR3aa: CASSSRGPYGYTF

v_gene: TRBV3-1/TRBV3-2
j_gene: TRBJ2-7
d_gene: .
abundance: few
CDR3nt: TGTGCCAGCAGCCAAGATCCCCCGTATAACTGGTACGAGCAGTACTTC
CDR3aa: CASSQDPPYNWYEQYF

v_gene: TRBV7-2
j_gene: TRBJ2-4
d_gene: TRBD1
abundance: .
CDR3nt: TGTGCCAGCAGACTAGGACAGGGGGCAGACATTCAGTACTTC
CDR3aa: CASRLGQGADIQYF

v_gene: TRBV4-1
j_gene: TRBJ2-7
d_gene: TRBD1
abundance: .
CDR3nt: TGCGCCAGCAGCCCCACGGTGACAGGGGTTTTCGAGCAGTACTTC
CDR3aa: CASSPTVTGVFEQYF

v_gene: TRBV7-2
j_gene: TRBJ1-1
d_gene: .
abundance: .
CDR3nt: TGTGCCAGCAGCCTGACTGAGGGCACTGAAGCTTTCTTT
CDR3aa: CASSLTEGTEAFF

v_gene: TRBV5-4
j_gene: TRBJ1-1
d_gene: .
abundance: .
CDR3nt: TGTGCCAGCAGCCCGGTTAGCGGTTTCATGAACACTGAAGCTTTCTTT
CDR3aa: CASSPVSGFMNTEAFF

v_gene: TRBV9
j_gene: TRBJ1-6
d_gene: TRBD1
abundance: .
CDR3nt: TGTGCCAGCAGCTCCGGGACAGCGACAATGCCCCTCCACTTT
CDR3aa: CASSSGTATMPLHF

v_gene: TRBV28
j_gene: TRBJ2-7
d_gene: TRBD2
abundance: .
CDR3nt: TGTGCCAGCAGTGACCTAGCGGGAGGGCAGTACTTC
CDR3aa: CASSDLAGGQYF

v_gene: TRBV4-1
j_gene: TRBJ1-2
d_gene: .
abundance: .
CDR3nt: TGCGCCAGCAGCCAAGAGGGACTCCCAGCTAACTATGGCTACACCTTC
CDR3aa: CASSQEGLPANYGYTF

v_gene: TRBV7-3
j_gene: TRBJ2-7
d_gene: .
abundance: .
CDR3nt: TGTGCCAGCAGCTTAGCGTGGGCTACTAGTTTAAGCTGCGAGCAGTACTTC
CDR3aa: CASSLAWATSLSCEQYF

v_gene: TRBV7-3
j_gene: TRBJ2-1
d_gene: TRBD2
abundance: .
CDR3nt: TGTGCCAGCAGCTCTGAGCGGGGGCCTACCTACAATGAGCAGTTCTTC
CDR3aa: CASSSERGPTYNEQFF

v_gene: TRBV19
j_gene: TRBJ1-3
d_gene: .
abundance: .
CDR3nt: TGTGCCAGTACTACGCAGGGGCAAGGCTCTGGAAACACCATATATTTT
CDR3aa: CASTTQGQGSGNTIYF

v_gene: TRBV5-1
j_gene: TRBJ2-7
d_gene: TRBD1
abundance: .
CDR3nt: TGCGCCAGCAGCTTTGGGTACGGCACAGGGGGAATCACCTACGAGCAGTACTTC
CDR3aa: CASSFGYGTGGITYEQYF

v_gene: TRBV5-4
j_gene: TRBJ1-1
d_gene: .
abundance: .
CDR3nt: TGTGCCAGCAGCTTGGCGCGGGGGGATGAAGCTTTCTTT
CDR3aa: CASSLARGDEAFF

v_gene: TRBV4-2
j_gene: TRBJ2-4
d_gene: .
abundance: .
CDR3nt: TGTGCCAGCAGCCAAGGTGCGGGATCTATAAACATTCAGTACTTC
CDR3aa: CASSQGAGSINIQYF

v_gene: TRBV25-1
j_gene: TRBJ2-7
d_gene: .
abundance: .
CDR3nt: TGTGCCAGCAGTGAAGCGGACAAGGGGTTTATCGAGCAGTACTTC
CDR3aa: CASSEADKGFIEQYF

v_gene: TRBV27
j_gene: TRBJ1-4
d_gene: .
abundance: .
CDR3nt: TGTGCCAGCAGTTGGGGGCAGGGTGGTGAAAAACTGTTTTTT
CDR3aa: CASSWGQGGEKLFF

v_gene: TRBV4-1
j_gene: TRBJ2-1
d_gene: TRBD2
abundance: .
CDR3nt: TGCGCCAGCAGCCAGGAACCTAGCGGGAGGGCCAGAGGGCAGTTCTTC
CDR3aa: CASSQEPSGRARGQFF

v_gene: TRBV7-8
j_gene: TRBJ2-2
d_gene: .
abundance: once
CDR3nt: TGTGCCAGCAGCTTAGGCGGGACTGGCACCGGGGAGCTGTTTTTT
CDR3aa: CASSLGGTGTGELFF

v_gene: TRBV19
j_gene: TRBJ2-1
d_gene: TRBD1
abundance: .
CDR3nt: TGTGCCAGTAAGGGACAGGGGTTCAATGAGCAGTTCTTC
CDR3aa: CASKGQGFNEQFF

v_gene: TRBV5-1
j_gene: TRBJ1-2
d_gene: TRBD1
abundance: .
CDR3nt: TGCGCCAGCAGCTTGGCGCAGGGGGCTTTAAATGGCTACACCTTC
CDR3aa: CASSLAQGALNGYTF

v_gene: TRBV3-1/TRBV3-2
j_gene: TRBJ2-5
d_gene: .
abundance: .
CDR3nt: TGTGCCAGCAGCCAAGGTAGAGAGACCCAGTACTTC
CDR3aa: CASSQGRETQYF

v_gene: TRBV18
j_gene: TRBJ1-2
d_gene: .
abundance: .
CDR3nt: TGTGCCAGCTCACCCCAGAACAGGGATTGGCATGGCTACACCTTC
CDR3aa: CASSPQNRDWHGYTF

v_gene: TRBV18
j_gene: TRBJ1-1
d_gene: .
abundance: few
CDR3nt: TGTGCCAGCTCACCAAGGGGGGGGCGGGTCGCTGAAGCTTTCTTT
CDR3aa: CASSPRGGRVAEAFF

v_gene: TRBV11-2
j_gene: TRBJ2-1
d_gene: .
abundance: .
CDR3nt: TGTGCCAGCAGCCCAGGGACCTACAATGAGCAGTTCTTC
CDR3aa: CASSPGTYNEQFF

v_gene: TRBV4-3
j_gene: TRBJ2-2
d_gene: TRBD2
abundance: few
CDR3nt: TGCGCCAGCAGCCCCCGACTAGCGGGAGGAAGCGGGGAGCTGTTTTTT
CDR3aa: CASSPRLAGGSGELFF

v_gene: TRBV5-4
j_gene: TRBJ2-3
d_gene: .
abundance: few
CDR3nt: TGTGCCAGCAGCATGGACAGCTTCACAGATACGCAGTATTTT
CDR3aa: CASSMDSFTDTQYF

v_gene: TRBV30
j_gene: TRBJ2-1
d_gene: .
abundance: .
CDR3nt: TGTGCCTGGAGGGAGGGACCATACAATGAGCAGTTCTTC
CDR3aa: CAWREGPYNEQFF

v_gene: TRBV28
j_gene: TRBJ2-7
d_gene: TRBD2
abundance: .
CDR3nt: TGTGCCACTGAACGAGCGGGAGTAGTCGACGAGCAGTACTTC
CDR3aa: CATERAGVVDEQYF

v_gene: TRBV5-1
j_gene: TRBJ2-7
d_gene: .
abundance: .
CDR3nt: TGCGCCAGCAGCTTACAGGGCGAGCAGTACTTC
CDR3aa: CASSLQGEQYF

v_gene: TRBV28
j_gene: TRBJ1-6
d_gene: .
abundance: .
CDR3nt: TGTGCCAGCAGTCCCCCCCTGGGGGCTTCACCCCTCCACTTT
CDR3aa: CASSPPLGASPLHF

v_gene: TRBV7-9
j_gene: TRBJ2-4
d_gene: TRBD2
abundance: .
CDR3nt: TGTGCCAGCAGCCTGGGACTAGCGGAGATAAACATTCAGTACTTC
CDR3aa: CASSLGLAEINIQYF

v_gene: TRBV7-7
j_gene: TRBJ2-2
d_gene: .
abundance: .
CDR3nt: TGTGCTAGCAGCACCTCCCCCGGGAAGGGCGGGGAGCTGTTTTTT
CDR3aa: CASSTSPGKGGELFF

v_gene: TRBV9
j_gene: TRBJ2-1
d_gene: .
abundance: .
CDR3nt: TGTGCCAGCAGCGTAGAAGGTCTAGGGGACAATGAGCAGTTCTTC
CDR3aa: CASSVEGLGDNEQFF

v_gene: TRBV2
j_gene: TRBJ1-5
d_gene: TRBD1
abundance: once
CDR3nt: TGTGCCAGCAGTACGACAGGGCCGTATAGCAATCAGCCCCAGCATTTT
CDR3aa: CASSTTGPYSNQPQHF

v_gene: TRBV11-3
j_gene: TRBJ2-1
d_gene: TRBD2
abundance: .
CDR3nt: TGTGCCAGCAGCTTAGGTCTAGCGGGAGTCAAGTTCTTC
CDR3aa: CASSLGLAGVKFF

v_gene: TRBV18
j_gene: TRBJ1-3
d_gene: TRBD1
abundance: .
CDR3nt: TGTGCCAGCTCACCTTTAGTGGGACAGGGCCTTCAAGGAGGAAACACCATATATTTT
CDR3aa: CASSPLVGQGLQGGNTIYF

v_gene: TRBV7-2
j_gene: TRBJ2-5
d_gene: TRBD2
abundance: .
CDR3nt: TGTGCCAGCAGCTTAGGGCCAGAGACTAGCGGGAGCGGTGCGGAGACCCAGTACTTC
CDR3aa: CASSLGPETSGSGAETQYF

v_gene: TRBV23-1
j_gene: TRBJ2-6
d_gene: TRBD1
abundance: .
CDR3nt: TGCGCCAGCAGTCGTGGACAGGCCCGGGCCAACGTCCTGACTTTC
CDR3aa: CASSRGQARANVLTF

v_gene: TRBV3-1/TRBV3-2
j_gene: TRBJ2-1
d_gene: TRBD2
abundance: .
CDR3nt: TGTGCCAGCAGCCAAGATATAGCGGGAGGGGGGGATGAGCAGTTCTTC
CDR3aa: CASSQDIAGGGDEQFF

v_gene: TRBV7-2
j_gene: TRBJ1-1
d_gene: .
abundance: few
CDR3nt: TGTGCCAGCAGCTTACAATTGAACACTGAAGCTTTCTTT
CDR3aa: CASSLQLNTEAFF

v_gene: TRBV7-2
j_gene: TRBJ1-4
d_gene: .
abundance: .
CDR3nt: TGTGCCAGCAGCTTATTCCAGGATCGAGAAAAACTGTTTTTT
CDR3aa: CASSLFQDREKLFF

v_gene: TRBV9
j_gene: TRBJ2-1
d_gene: TRBD2
abundance: once
CDR3nt: TGTGCCAGCAGCGTACCCCATAGCGGGAGTGAGCAGTTCTTC
CDR3aa: CASSVPHSGSEQFF

v_gene: TRBV18
j_gene: TRBJ2-5
d_gene: TRBD1
abundance: once
CDR3nt: TGTGCCAGCTCACCAATAGTCCAGGGGGCACAAGAGACCCAGTACTTC
CDR3aa: CASSPIVQGAQETQYF

v_gene: TRBV5-6
j_gene: TRBJ1-4
d_gene: .
abundance: .
CDR3nt: TGTGCCAGCAGCTTCGGGGATGAAAAACTGTTTTTT
CDR3aa: CASSFGDEKLFF

v_gene: TRBV13
j_gene: TRBJ2-7
d_gene: TRBD2
abundance: .
CDR3nt: TGTGCCAGCAGCTTATCGACTAGCGGGGGTTACGAGCAGTACTTC
CDR3aa: CASSLSTSGGYEQYF

v_gene: TRBV5-8
j_gene: TRBJ1-5
d_gene: TRBD1
abundance: .
CDR3nt: TGTGCCAGCAGCCTAGGACAGGCCCTGGGGCAGCCCCAGCATTTT
CDR3aa: CASSLGQALGQPQHF

v_gene: TRBV6-6
j_gene: TRBJ1-6
d_gene: TRBD1
abundance: .
CDR3nt: TGTGCCAGCAGTCCACGGGACAGGGGGAATAATTCACCCCTCCACTTT
CDR3aa: CASSPRDRGNNSPLHF

v_gene: TRBV7-2
j_gene: TRBJ2-1
d_gene: .
abundance: once
CDR3nt: TGTGCCAGCACGGATCGCGGGTGGGATGAGCAGTTCTTC
CDR3aa: CASTDRGWDEQFF

v_gene: TRBV7-8
j_gene: TRBJ1-1
d_gene: TRBD1
abundance: .
CDR3nt: TGTGCCAGCAGCGTTCGGACAGGAATAAACACTGAAGCTTTCTTT
CDR3aa: CASSVRTGINTEAFF